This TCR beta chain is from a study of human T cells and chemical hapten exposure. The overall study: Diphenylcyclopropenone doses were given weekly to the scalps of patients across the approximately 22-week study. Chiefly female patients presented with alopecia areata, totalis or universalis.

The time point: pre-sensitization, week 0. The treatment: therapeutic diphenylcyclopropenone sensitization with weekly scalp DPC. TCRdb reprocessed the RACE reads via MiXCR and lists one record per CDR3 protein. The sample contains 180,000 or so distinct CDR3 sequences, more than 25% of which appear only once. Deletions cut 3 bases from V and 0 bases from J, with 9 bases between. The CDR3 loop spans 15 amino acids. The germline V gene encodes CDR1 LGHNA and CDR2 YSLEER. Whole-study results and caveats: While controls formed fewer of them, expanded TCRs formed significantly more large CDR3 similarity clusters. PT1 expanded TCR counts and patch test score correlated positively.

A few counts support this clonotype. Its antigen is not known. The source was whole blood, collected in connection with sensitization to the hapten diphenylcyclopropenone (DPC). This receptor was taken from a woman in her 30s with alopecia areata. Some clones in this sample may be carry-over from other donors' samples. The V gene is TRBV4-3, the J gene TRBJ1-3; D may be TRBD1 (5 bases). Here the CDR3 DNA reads TGCGCCAGCAGCCAGAGGGGTAGCTCTGGAAACACCATATATTTT. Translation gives CASSQRGSSGNTIYF.